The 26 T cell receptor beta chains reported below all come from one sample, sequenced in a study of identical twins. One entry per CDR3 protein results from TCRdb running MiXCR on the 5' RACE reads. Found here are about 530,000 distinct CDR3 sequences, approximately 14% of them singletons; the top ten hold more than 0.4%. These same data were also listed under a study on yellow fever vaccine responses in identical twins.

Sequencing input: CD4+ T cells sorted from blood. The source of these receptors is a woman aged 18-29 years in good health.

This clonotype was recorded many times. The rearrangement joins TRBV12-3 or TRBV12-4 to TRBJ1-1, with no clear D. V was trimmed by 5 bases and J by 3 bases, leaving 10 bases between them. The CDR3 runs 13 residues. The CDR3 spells CASSTPWDTEAFF. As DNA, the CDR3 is TGTGCCAGCAGTACACCCTGGGACACTGAAGCTTTCTTT.

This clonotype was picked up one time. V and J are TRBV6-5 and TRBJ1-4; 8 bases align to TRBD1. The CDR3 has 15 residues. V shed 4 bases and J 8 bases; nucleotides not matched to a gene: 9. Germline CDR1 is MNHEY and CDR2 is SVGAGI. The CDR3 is CASSWSGQVGEKLFF. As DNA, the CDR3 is TGTGCCAGCAGTTGGTCGGGACAGGTTGGGGAAAAACTGTTTTTT.

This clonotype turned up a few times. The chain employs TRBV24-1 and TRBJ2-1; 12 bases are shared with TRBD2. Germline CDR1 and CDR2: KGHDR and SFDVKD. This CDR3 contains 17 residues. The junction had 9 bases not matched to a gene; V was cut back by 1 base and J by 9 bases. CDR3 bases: TGTGCCACCAGTGATTTACAGACTAGCGGGGGTTCTAGTGAGCAGTTCTTC. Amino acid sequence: CATSDLQTSGGSSEQFF.

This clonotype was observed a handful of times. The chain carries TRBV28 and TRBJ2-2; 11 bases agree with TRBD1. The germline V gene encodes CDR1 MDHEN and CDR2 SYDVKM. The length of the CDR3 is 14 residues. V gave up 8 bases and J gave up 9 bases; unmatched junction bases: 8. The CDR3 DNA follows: TGTGCCAGCTACGGGACAGGGGGTCAAAGGGAGCTGTTTTTT. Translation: CASYGTGGQRELFF. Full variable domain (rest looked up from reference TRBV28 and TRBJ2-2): DVKVTQSSRYLVKRTGEKVFLECVQDMDHENMFWYRQDPGLGLRLIYFSYDVKMKEKGDIPEGYSVSREKKERFSLILESASTNQTSMYLCASYGTGGQRELFFGEGSRLTVL.

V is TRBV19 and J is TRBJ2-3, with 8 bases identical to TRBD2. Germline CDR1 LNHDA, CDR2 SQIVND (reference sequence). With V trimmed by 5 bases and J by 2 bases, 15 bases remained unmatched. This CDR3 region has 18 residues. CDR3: CASSSRLAREIYTDTQYF. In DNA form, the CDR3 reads TGTGCCAGTAGTTCCAGACTAGCGAGAGAGATTTACACAGATACGCAGTATTTT.

The CDR3 coding sequence is TGTGCCAGCAGCGGGGATATCGGGTCCTACGAGCAGTACTTC. Its translation: CASSGDIGSYEQYF. The chain joins TRBV5-5 to TRBJ2-7; D not certain. The CDR3 has 14 amino acids. Between the trimmed V and J ends, which lost 4 bases and 1 base, there was a span of 12 bases. CDR1 and CDR2 (germline): SGHKS, YYEKEE (reference sequence).

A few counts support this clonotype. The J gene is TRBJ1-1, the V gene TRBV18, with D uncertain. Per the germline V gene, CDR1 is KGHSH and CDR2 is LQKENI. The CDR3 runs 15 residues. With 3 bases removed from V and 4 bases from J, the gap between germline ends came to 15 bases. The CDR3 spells CASSPNREFGTEAFF. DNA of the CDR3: TGTGCCAGCTCACCCAATCGGGAGTTTGGCACTGAAGCTTTCTTT.

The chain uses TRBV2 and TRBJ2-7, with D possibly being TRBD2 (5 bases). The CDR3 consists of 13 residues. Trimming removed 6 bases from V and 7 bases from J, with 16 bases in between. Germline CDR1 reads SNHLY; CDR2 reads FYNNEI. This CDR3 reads CASRVEGGGEQYV. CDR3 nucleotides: TGTGCCAGCAGAGTCGAGGGCGGTGGGGAGCAGTACGTC.

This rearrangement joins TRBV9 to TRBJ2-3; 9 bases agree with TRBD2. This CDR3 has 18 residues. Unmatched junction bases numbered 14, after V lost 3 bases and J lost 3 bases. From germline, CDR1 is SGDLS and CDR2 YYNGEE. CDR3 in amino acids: CASSATGTSLISTDTQYF. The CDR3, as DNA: TGTGCCAGCAGCGCGACCGGGACTAGCCTTATTAGTACAGATACGCAGTATTTT.

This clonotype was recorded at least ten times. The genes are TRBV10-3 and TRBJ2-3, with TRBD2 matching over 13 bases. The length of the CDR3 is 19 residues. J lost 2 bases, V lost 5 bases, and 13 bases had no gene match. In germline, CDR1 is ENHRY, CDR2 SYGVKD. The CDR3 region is CAISPTSGRARNDTDTQYF. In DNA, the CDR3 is TGTGCCATCAGTCCTACTAGCGGGAGGGCCCGAAACGACACAGATACGCAGTATTTT.

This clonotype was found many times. CDR3 DNA sequence: TGCGCCAGCATGGGTCAAGAGACCCAGTACTTC. It yields the protein CASMGQETQYF. The rearrangement joins TRBV5-1 to TRBJ2-5; D call uncertain. V lost 6 bases and J 2 bases, leaving 5 bases between the germline ends. The CDR3 is 11 amino acids. Germline CDR1 is SGHRS and CDR2 is YFSETQ.

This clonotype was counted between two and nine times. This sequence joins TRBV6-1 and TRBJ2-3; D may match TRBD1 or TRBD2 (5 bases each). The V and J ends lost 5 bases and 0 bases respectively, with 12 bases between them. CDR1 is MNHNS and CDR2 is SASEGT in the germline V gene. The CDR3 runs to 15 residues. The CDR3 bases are TGTGCCAGCAGTATCCAGGGACCTAGCACAGATACGCAGTATTTT. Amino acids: CASSIQGPSTDTQYF.

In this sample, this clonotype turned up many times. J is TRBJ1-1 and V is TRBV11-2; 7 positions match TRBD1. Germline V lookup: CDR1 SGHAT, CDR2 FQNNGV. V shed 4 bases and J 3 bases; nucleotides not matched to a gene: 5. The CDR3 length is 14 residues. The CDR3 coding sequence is TGTGCCAGCAGCTGGGGGGACAGATACACTGAAGCTTTCTTT. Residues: CASSWGDRYTEAFF.

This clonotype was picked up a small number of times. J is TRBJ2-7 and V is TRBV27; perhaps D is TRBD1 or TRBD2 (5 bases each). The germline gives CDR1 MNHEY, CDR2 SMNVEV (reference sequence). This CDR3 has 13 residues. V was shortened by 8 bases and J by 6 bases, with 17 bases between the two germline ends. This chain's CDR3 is CASGRTGTAEQYV. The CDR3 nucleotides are TGTGCCAGCGGTCGTACCGGGACGGCCGAGCAGTACGTC.

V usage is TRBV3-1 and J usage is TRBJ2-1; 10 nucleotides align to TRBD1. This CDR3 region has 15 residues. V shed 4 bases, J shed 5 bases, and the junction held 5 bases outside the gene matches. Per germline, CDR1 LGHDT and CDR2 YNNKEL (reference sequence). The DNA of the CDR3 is TGTGCCAGCAGCCGAGGGACAGGGGTGGACAATGAGCAGTTCTTC. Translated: CASSRGTGVDNEQFF.

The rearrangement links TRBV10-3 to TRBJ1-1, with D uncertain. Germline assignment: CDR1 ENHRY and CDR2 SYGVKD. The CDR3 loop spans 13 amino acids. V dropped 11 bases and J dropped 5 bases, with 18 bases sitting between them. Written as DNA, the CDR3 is TGTGCCGTCCAGGATTTCGAGGAAACTGAAGCTTTCTTT. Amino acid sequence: CAVQDFEETEAFF.

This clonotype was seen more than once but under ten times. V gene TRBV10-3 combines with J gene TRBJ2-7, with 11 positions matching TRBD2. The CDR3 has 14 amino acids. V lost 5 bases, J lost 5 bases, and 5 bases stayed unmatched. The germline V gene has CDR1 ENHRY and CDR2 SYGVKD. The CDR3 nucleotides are TGTGCCATCAGTACGACTAGCGGGGTCCACGAGCAGTACGTC. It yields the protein CAISTTSGVHEQYV.

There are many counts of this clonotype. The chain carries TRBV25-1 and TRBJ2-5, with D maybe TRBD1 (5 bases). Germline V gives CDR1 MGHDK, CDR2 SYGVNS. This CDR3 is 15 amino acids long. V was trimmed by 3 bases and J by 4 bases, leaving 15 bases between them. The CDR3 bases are TGTGCCAGCAGTGAGTTCCGTGGACACGTAGAGACCCAGTACTTC. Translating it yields CASSEFRGHVETQYF.

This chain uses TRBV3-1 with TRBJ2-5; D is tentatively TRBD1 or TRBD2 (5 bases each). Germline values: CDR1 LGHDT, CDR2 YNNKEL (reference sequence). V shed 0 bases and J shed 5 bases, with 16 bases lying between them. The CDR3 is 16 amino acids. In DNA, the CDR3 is TGTGCCAGCAGCCAAGATCGACGAGGGGCCCGGGAGACCCAGTACTTC. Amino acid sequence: CASSQDRRGARETQYF.

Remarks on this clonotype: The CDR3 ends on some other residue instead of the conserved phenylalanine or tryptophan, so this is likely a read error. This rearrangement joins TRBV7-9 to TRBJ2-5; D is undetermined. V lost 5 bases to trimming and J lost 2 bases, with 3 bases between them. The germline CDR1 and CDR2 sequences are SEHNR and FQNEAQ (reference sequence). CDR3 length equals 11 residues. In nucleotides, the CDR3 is TGTGCCAGCAGCCTGCAAGAGACCCAGTACCTC. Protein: CASSLQETQYL.

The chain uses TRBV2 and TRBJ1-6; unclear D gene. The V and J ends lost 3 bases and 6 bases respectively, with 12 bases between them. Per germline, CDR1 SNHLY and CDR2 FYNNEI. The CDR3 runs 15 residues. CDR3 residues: CASSDRGYGNSPLHF. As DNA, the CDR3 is TGTGCCAGCAGTGACCGAGGATATGGTAATTCACCCCTCCACTTT. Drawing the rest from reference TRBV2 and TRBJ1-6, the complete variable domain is EPEVTQTPSHQVTQMGQEVILRCVPISNHLYFYWYRQILGQKVEFLVSFYNNEISEKSEIFDDQFSVERPDGSNFTLKIRSTKLEDSAMYFCASSDRGYGNSPLHFGNGTRLTVT.

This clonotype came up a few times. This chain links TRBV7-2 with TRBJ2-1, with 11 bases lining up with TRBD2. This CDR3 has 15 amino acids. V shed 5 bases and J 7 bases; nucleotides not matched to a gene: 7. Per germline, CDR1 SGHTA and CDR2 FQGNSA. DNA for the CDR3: TGTGCCAGCAGCCATAGCGGGGGGGCCTTTAATGAGCAGTTCTTC. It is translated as CASSHSGGAFNEQFF.

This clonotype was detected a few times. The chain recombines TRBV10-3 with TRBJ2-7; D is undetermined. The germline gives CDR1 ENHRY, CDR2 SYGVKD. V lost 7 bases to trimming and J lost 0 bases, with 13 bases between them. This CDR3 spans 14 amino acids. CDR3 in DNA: TGTGCCATCAAGTCAGGTGAAACCTCCTACGAGCAGTACTTC. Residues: CAIKSGETSYEQYF.

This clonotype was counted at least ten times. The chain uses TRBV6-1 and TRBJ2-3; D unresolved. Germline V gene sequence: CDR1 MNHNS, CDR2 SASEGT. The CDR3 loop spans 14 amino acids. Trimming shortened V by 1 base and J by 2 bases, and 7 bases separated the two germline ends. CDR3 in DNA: TGTGCCAGCAGTGAAGGCTGGATCACAGATACGCAGTATTTT. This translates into CASSEGWITDTQYF.

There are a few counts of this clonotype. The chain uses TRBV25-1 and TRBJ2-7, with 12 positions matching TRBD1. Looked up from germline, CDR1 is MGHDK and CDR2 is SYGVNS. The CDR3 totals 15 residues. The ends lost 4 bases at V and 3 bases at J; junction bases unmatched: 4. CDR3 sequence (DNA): TGTGCCAGCAGTGTTGGGACAGGGGGCAACTACGAGCAGTACTTC. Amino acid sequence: CASSVGTGGNYEQYF.

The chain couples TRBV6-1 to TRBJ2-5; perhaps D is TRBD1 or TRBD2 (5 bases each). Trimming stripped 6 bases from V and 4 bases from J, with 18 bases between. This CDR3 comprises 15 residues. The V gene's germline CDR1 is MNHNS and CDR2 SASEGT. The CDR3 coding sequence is TGTGCCAGCAGGAGCCAGGGAACTAGATCAGAGACCCAGTACTTC. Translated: CASRSQGTRSETQYF.